The 25 T cell receptor beta chains in this list originate from one sample, sequenced in a study of T cell responses to AZD1222 COVID-19 vaccine. Profiled with immunoSEQ multiplex PCR; TCRdb holds only in-frame clones, not every one. Counted here are over 100,000 clones, around 94% occurring once; the ten biggest clones make up approximately 6.3%. This specimen consisted of peripheral blood, obtained on day 0 of AZD1222 vaccination. The receptors were sampled from an adult in good health.

The J gene is TRBJ2-3, the V gene TRBV11-2; 10 bases line up with TRBD1. The CDR3 extends over 15 amino acids. Per germline, CDR1 SGHAT and CDR2 FQNNGV. J lost 5 bases, V lost 5 bases, and 7 bases had no gene match. The CDR3 nucleotides read TGTGCCAGCAGCGCCCGACAGGGGGCAAAAGATACGCAGTATTTT. The encoded protein is CASSARQGAKDTQYF.

The rearrangement links TRBV6-2 or TRBV6-3 to TRBJ2-1; 10 bases match TRBD2. The CDR3 extends over 15 amino acids. Germline CDR1 and CDR2: MNHEY and SVGEGT. V gave up 6 bases and J gave up 5 bases; unmatched junction bases: 7. The CDR3 spells CASSGGTSVDNEQFF. The CDR3 bases are TGTGCCAGCAGCGGGGGGACTAGCGTAGACAATGAGCAGTTCTTC.

The chain uses TRBV6-1 and TRBJ2-2, with D perhaps matching TRBD1 (5 bases). V dropped 3 bases and J dropped 6 bases, with 11 bases sitting between them. Germline V CDR1 and CDR2: MNHNS, SASEGT. The CDR3 sequence is 14 residues long. CDR3 coding DNA: TGTGCCAGCAGTGAGCAGGGTCCAGCCGGGGAGCTGTTTTTT. Translation: CASSEQGPAGELFF.

The chain joins TRBV29-1 to TRBJ1-2, with 7 bases identical to TRBD1. V was pared by 6 bases and J by 1 base, with 11 bases of the junction left unmatched. Per the germline V gene, CDR1 is SQVTM and CDR2 is ANQGSEA. CDR3 length: 15 residues. CDR3 amino acids: CSVVTRDRDNYGYTF. The CDR3, as DNA: TGCAGCGTCGTTACCCGGGACAGAGATAACTATGGCTACACCTTC.

This clone turned up a few times. This chain connects TRBV19 to TRBJ1-1, with unresolved D. Per germline, CDR1 LNHDA and CDR2 SQIVND (reference sequence). Trimming left V 2 bases short and J 0 bases short, with 7 bases between. CDR3 length: 14 residues. In DNA, the CDR3 is TGTGCCAGTAGTATAACTCCCATGAACACTGAAGCTTTCTTT. The encoded protein is CASSITPMNTEAFF.

This chain links TRBV5-1 with TRBJ2-1; 14 nucleotides agree with TRBD2. The J segment lost 7 bases and the V segment lost 4 bases, leaving 4 bases of the junction unmatched. The CDR3 is 15 amino acids. Germline-derived CDR1 and CDR2 are SGHRS and YFSETQ. CDR3 sequence: CASSPGLAGANEQFF. DNA of the CDR3: TGCGCCAGCAGCCCGGGACTAGCGGGAGCTAATGAGCAGTTCTTC.

V usage is TRBV5-1 and J usage is TRBJ2-5; no reliable D call. This CDR3 is built from 16 residues. Germline V gene sequence: CDR1 SGHRS, CDR2 YFSETQ. Trimming took 2 bases from V and 4 from J, leaving 18 bases between them. The CDR3 bases are TGCGCCAGCAGCTTTACGACCGGGCTATCGGGAGAGACCCAGTACTTC. Amino acids: CASSFTTGLSGETQYF.

This rearrangement joins TRBV9 to TRBJ2-7, with 9 bases fitting TRBD2. The germline CDR1 and CDR2 sequences are SGDLS and YYNGEE. The ends lost 0 bases at V and 5 bases at J; junction bases unmatched: 3. CDR3 length equals 14 residues. In DNA form, the CDR3 reads TGTGCCAGCAGCGTAGGGACTAGCGTACACGAGCAGTACTTC. This encodes CASSVGTSVHEQYF.

This chain connects TRBV6-5 to TRBJ1-5, with D perhaps TRBD1 (6 bases). V lost 8 bases and J 5 bases, leaving 13 bases between the germline ends. The CDR3 is 13 amino acids. The germline gives CDR1 MNHEY, CDR2 SVGAGI. In DNA form, the CDR3 reads TGTGCCAGCGACACAGGGTTAGATCAGCCCCAGCATTTT. The encoded protein is CASDTGLDQPQHF.

This clone was seen a single time. The gene calls are TRBV7-3 and TRBJ2-1; 8 bases are a match to TRBD2. The ends lost 2 bases at V and 6 bases at J; junction bases unmatched: 0. The CDR3 runs to 13 residues. From germline, CDR1 is SGHTA and CDR2 FQGTGA. The CDR3 DNA reads TGTGCCAGCAGCTTAGCGGGAGGCAATGAGCAGTTCTTC. Translating it yields CASSLAGGNEQFF.

This clone occurred a few times. The J gene is TRBJ2-7, the V gene TRBV2, with D perhaps TRBD2 (5 bases). Germline V gene data show CDR1 as SNHLY and CDR2 as FYNNEI. V was shortened by 10 bases and J by 4 bases, with 17 bases between the two germline ends. The CDR3 loop spans 13 amino acids. Here the CDR3 DNA reads TGTGCCACGTCACTGAGGGAGTCGTACGAGCAGTACTTC. Amino acid sequence: CATSLRESYEQYF.

The chain is built from TRBV2 and TRBJ2-5; TRBD2 might be the D (6 bases). Trimming took off 10 bases at V and 5 bases at J, with 17 bases between the two ends. The CDR3 length is 13 residues. Per germline, CDR1 SNHLY and CDR2 FYNNEI. The DNA for the CDR3 is TGTGCCACCGCGGGACCGCCTTGGGAGACCCAGTACTTC. Translated, it gives CATAGPPWETQYF.

The J gene is TRBJ2-1, the V gene TRBV27; TRBD1 might be the D (5 bases). Germline V CDR1 and CDR2: MNHEY, SMNVEV (reference sequence). The CDR3 is 17 residues long. Between the trimmed V and J ends, which lost 6 bases and 7 bases, there was a span of 25 bases. CDR3 nucleotides: TGTGCCAGCAGCCTCATAACAGGTAACTTCTACAATAATGAGCAGTTCTTC. Translation: CASSLITGNFYNNEQFF.

The rearrangement joins TRBV25-1 to TRBJ1-2, with 7 bases fitting TRBD1. CDR1 is MGHDK and CDR2 is SYGVNS in the germline V gene. V gave up 1 base and J gave up 5 bases; unmatched junction bases: 7. The CDR3 has 15 residues. CDR3 protein: CASSESEGALYGYTF. The CDR3 DNA is TGTGCCAGCAGTGAATCGGAGGGGGCTTTGTATGGCTACACCTTC.

This clone was seen just once. CDR3 DNA: TGTGCCAGCAGCCCGGAAGGGGTTTACCAGCCCCAGCATTTT. Its protein is CASSPEGVYQPQHF. This chain connects TRBV9 to TRBJ1-5; perhaps TRBD1 as D (5 bases). The CDR3 sequence is 14 residues long. Looked up from germline, CDR1 is SGDLS and CDR2 is YYNGEE. V lost 4 bases and J 7 bases, leaving 15 bases between the germline ends.

This chain connects TRBV3-1 (or the pseudogene TRBV3-2) to TRBJ2-2, with TRBD2 as a possible D gene (5 bases). Trimming removed 5 bases from V and 5 bases from J, with 12 bases in between. The CDR3 has 14 residues. CDR1 is LGHDT, CDR2 YNNKEL, per germline (reference sequence). CDR3: CASSAAEGTGELFF. CDR3 coding DNA: TGTGCCAGCAGCGCCGCCGAGGGTACCGGGGAGCTGTTTTTT.

The CDR3 protein is CASSPGTGFSEQYF. CDR3 sequence (DNA): TGTGCCAGCAGTCCCGGGACAGGGTTTTCCGAGCAGTACTTC. The chain employs TRBV6-5 and TRBJ2-7; 9 nucleotides line up with TRBD1. There are 14 residues in the CDR3. V shed 5 bases and J 6 bases; nucleotides not matched to a gene: 8. Germline CDR1 and CDR2: MNHEY and SVGAGI.

This chain joins TRBV10-3 and TRBJ2-5, with 9 bases lining up with TRBD2. Losses at the gene ends were 11 bases for V and 5 bases for J; bases not matched to a gene: 18. The CDR3 has 16 residues. Germline V gene lookup returns CDR1 ENHRY and CDR2 SYGVKD. The chain's CDR3 is CAPTSGLAGLSETQYF. The CDR3 DNA reads TGTGCCCCGACCTCGGGACTAGCCGGATTGTCGGAGACCCAGTACTTC.

This clone was observed a handful of times. The V call is TRBV6-1, the J call TRBJ1-3; D unclear. The V end lost 3 bases, the J end lost 4 bases, and 10 bases lay between the germline ends. CDR1 MNHNS and CDR2 SASEGT come from the germline V gene. The CDR3 is 14 amino acids. The CDR3 bases are TGTGCCAGCAGTGAGGCCTATCGCGGAAACACCATATATTTT. Translating it yields CASSEAYRGNTIYF.

This CDR3 is CASSEGQGAYEQYF. The CDR3 nucleotides are TGTGCCAGCAGTGAGGGACAGGGGGCCTACGAGCAGTACTTC. The gene calls are TRBV6-2 or TRBV6-3 and TRBJ2-7, with 11 bases matching TRBD1. The CDR3 length is 14 residues. CDR1 MNHEY and CDR2 SVGEGT come from the germline V gene. J gave up 2 bases and V 5 bases, and 2 bases lay outside the gene matches.

This chain links TRBV19 with TRBJ2-2, with D maybe TRBD1 (7 bases). The CDR3 is 17 residues long. The germline V gene has CDR1 LNHDA and CDR2 SQIVND (reference sequence). The V and J ends lost 3 bases and 4 bases respectively, with 18 bases between them. CDR3 residues: CASSMGGGRGITGELFF. In DNA, the CDR3 is TGTGCCAGTAGTATGGGAGGAGGCAGGGGGATCACCGGGGAGCTGTTTTTT. The full variable domain, completed using reference TRBV19 and TRBJ2-2, is DGGITQSPKYLFRKEGQNVTLSCEQNLNHDAMYWYRQDPGQGLRLIYYSQIVNDFQKGDIAEGYSVSREKKESFPLTVTSAQKNPTAFYLCASSMGGGRGITGELFFGEGSRLTVL.

V and J are TRBV6-1 and TRBJ1-6; a weak D match, TRBD1 (5 bases). Trimming took off 1 base at V and 8 bases at J, with 12 bases between the two ends. The germline gives CDR1 MNHNS, CDR2 SASEGT. The length of the CDR3 is 15 residues. The CDR3: CASSEEQALDSPLHF. The CDR3 DNA follows: TGTGCCAGCAGTGAAGAACAGGCTCTTGATTCACCCCTCCACTTT.

The genes are TRBV29-1 and TRBJ1-2, with TRBD1 matching 8 bases. J gave up 2 bases and V 7 bases, and 6 bases lay outside the gene matches. Per the germline V gene, CDR1 is SQVTM and CDR2 is ANQGSEA. The CDR3 has 13 residues. CDR3 protein: CSAVPGGNYGYTF. The CDR3 coding sequence is TGCAGCGCTGTGCCAGGGGGCAACTATGGCTACACCTTC.

The chain is built from TRBV18 and TRBJ1-6; D gene unclear. Germline V gene sequence: CDR1 KGHSH, CDR2 LQKENI. Trimming removed 1 base at V and 0 bases at J, with 7 bases between. CDR3 size: 16 residues. The CDR3 sequence is CASSPRGSSYNSPLHF. CDR3 bases: TGTGCCAGCTCACCACGTGGGAGCTCCTATAATTCACCCCTCCACTTT.

The V gene is TRBV25-1, the J gene TRBJ2-7; 7 bases map to TRBD2. In germline, CDR1 is MGHDK, CDR2 SYGVNS. J lost 5 bases, V lost 1 base, and 11 bases had no gene match. This CDR3 region has 16 residues. The CDR3 coding sequence is TGTGCCAGCAGTGAATCCCGGGAGGACTACTACGACGAGCAGTACTTC. This codes for CASSESREDYYDEQYF.